The T cell receptor (beta chain) described here comes from a study of vaccination effects on CD4 cells after COVID-19. Once cultured for around 11 days, the cells underwent separation to obtain CD4+ T cells. Profiled with immunoSEQ multiplex PCR; TCRdb holds only in-frame clones, not every one. Among more than 45,000 clones listed, 60% to 85% were seen once. Notes on this clone: Its specificity is not known.

CDR3 length: 17 residues. Germline CDR1 and CDR2: SGHVS and FQNEAQ. V shed 3 bases and J 2 bases; nucleotides not matched to a gene: 9. The chain is built from TRBV7-8 and TRBJ2-7, with TRBD2 matching over 11 bases. This receptor was taken from a human donor who received a COVID-19 vaccine. The sample here was CD4+ T cells from PBMCs cultured without peptide, taken before COVID-19 vaccination. CDR3 DNA sequence: TGTGCCAGCAGCTTTAGTAGTGCTAGCGGGGGGCCCTACGAGCAGTACGTC. Its translation: CASSFSSASGGPYEQYV.